This T cell receptor (beta chain) was found in a study of cytomegalovirus exposure and HLA in healthy donors. Regarding the study as a whole: Later, an analysis found that common viral pathogens appeared to be linked with several of the most significant clusters. The authors reported that TCR beta sequences could predict HLA-A and HLA-B alleles. These predictions were accurate for most subjects in the first cohort. Relative to equally common others, HLA-associated TCR beta chains showed greater clonal expansion in a later analysis.

There were likely unrecorded immune exposures, though donors were nominally healthy when sampled. As regards this clone: As yet, its antigen is unknown.

In the PCR, 60 Vbeta and 13 Jbeta primers were used. TCRdb's table, derived via immunoSEQ multiplex PCR, lists solely in-frame clones and lacks some. Among fewer than 150,000 clones, over 50% were seen once, and the ten largest hold more than 1.5%. V was clipped by 6 bases and J by 5 bases; unmatched bases: 7. From germline, CDR1 is SGHTA and CDR2 FQGNSA. This CDR3 has 14 amino acids. Sample: PBMCs. The chain joins TRBV7-2 to TRBJ1-1; TRBD1 aligns across 9 bases. The TCR originated in a human donor in good health. CDR3 in amino acids: CASRFTGTGTEAFF. The CDR3, as DNA: TGTGCCAGCAGATTTACCGGGACAGGGACTGAAGCTTTCTTT.